Following are 8 T cell receptor beta chains from one sample sequenced in a study of Graves' ophthalmopathy and Graves' hyperthyroidism. RNA transcripts provided the template for amplifying TCR beta CDR3 regions. RT-PCR with HTBI primers came first, then second-round multiplex PCR. TCRdb re-analysed the multiplex PCR reads in MiXCR, keeping a single row per CDR3 protein. The table includes approximately 1.2 million distinct CDR3 sequences, 35% to 40% detected once. The material sequenced was peripheral blood or thyroid tissue (not recorded which). The receptors shown here come from an adult man with Graves' hyperthyroidism.

This clonotype was counted at least ten times. The rearrangement uses TRBV10-3 and TRBJ2-5, with unresolved D. The germline V and J ends were trimmed by 10 bases and 1 base, with 7 bases remaining between them. CDR1 is ENHRY and CDR2 is SYGVKD in the germline V gene. This CDR3 contains 11 residues. This CDR3 reads CATATQETQYF. The CDR3 nucleotides are TGTGCCACAGCGACCCAAGAGACCCAGTACTTC.

V and J are TRBV12-3 or TRBV12-4 and TRBJ2-6; no reliable D call. Trimming pared 4 bases from V and 4 bases from J, leaving 17 bases between. This CDR3 is built from 17 residues. The CDR3 region is CASSYSRHPRGANVLTF. CDR3 DNA: TGTGCCAGCAGTTACTCGCGCCACCCTAGGGGGGCCAACGTCCTGACTTTC.

This chain connects TRBV12-3 or TRBV12-4 to TRBJ2-2; no reliable D call. V was cut by 2 bases and J by 4 bases, with 8 bases left in between. The CDR3 extends over 14 amino acids. The chain's CDR3 is CASSLSSPTGELFF. The CDR3 coding sequence is TGTGCCAGCAGTTTATCCTCCCCCACCGGGGAGCTGTTTTTT.

This clonotype was found once. V is TRBV7-9 and J is TRBJ1-5; D call uncertain. V shed 5 bases and J shed 9 bases, with 23 bases lying between them. The germline V gene encodes CDR1 SEHNR and CDR2 FQNEAQ (reference sequence). The CDR3 sequence is 16 residues long. The CDR3 region has the DNA TGTGCCAGCAGCCGTCCGGGAGAGGGCCCTGGATGGCCCCAGCATTTT. Encoded protein: CASSRPGEGPGWPQHF.

This clonotype was observed a single time. One end of the junction does not line up with germline, which may come from a read error. This chain uses TRBV7-2 with TRBJ1-6; 7 bases agree with TRBD1. Germline V CDR1 and CDR2: SGHTA, FQGNSA. The CDR3 has 14 residues. This CDR3 is CASSSGTVNSPLRF. The CDR3 nucleotides read TGTGCCAGCAGCTCCGGGACAGTTAATTCACCCCTCCGCTTT.

There are many counts of this clonotype. The rearrangement links TRBV29-1 to TRBJ2-5, with D possibly being TRBD1 or TRBD2 (5 bases each). The V gene lost 2 bases and the J gene lost 5 bases, with 9 bases spanning the gap. Germline lookup yields CDR1 SQVTM and CDR2 ANQGSEA. The CDR3 is 12 residues long. The CDR3 protein is CSVEKGEETQYF. The DNA of the CDR3 is TGCAGCGTTGAAAAAGGGGAGGAGACCCAGTACTTC.

This rearrangement joins TRBV7-8 to TRBJ1-3; D is unclear. The CDR3 extends over 15 amino acids. The V end lost 2 bases, the J end lost 2 bases, and 10 bases lay between the germline ends. Germline CDR1 reads SGHVS; CDR2 reads FQNEAQ. This CDR3 reads CASSLIIGAGNTIYF. In nucleotides, the CDR3 is TGTGCCAGCAGCTTAATAATCGGGGCTGGAAACACCATATATTTT.

Worth noting for this clonotype: This clone may be a read error of a much larger clone one base away. V gene TRBV12-3 or TRBV12-4 combines with J gene TRBJ1-5; tentative D call: TRBD1 (6 bases). The CDR3 is made up of 14 amino acids. V was trimmed by 6 bases and J by 3 bases, leaving 12 bases between them. CDR3 sequence (DNA): TGTGCCAGCAGACTCACAGGGACCAATCAGCCCCAGCATTTT. It specifies CASRLTGTNQPQHF.